The following is a T cell receptor beta chain sequence with its context. Its antigen remains unknown. The assay was immunoSEQ multiplex PCR, and TCRdb's table has in-frame clones only and misses some. The sample carries under 20,000 clones, around 67% recorded once. The germline CDR1 and CDR2 sequences are MNHEY and SVGAGI. The CDR3 length is 15 residues. V was pared by 7 bases and J by 6 bases, with 22 bases between. The unexposed donors gave CD4+ T cells in 2011-2018, prior to COVID-19. After approximately 10 days of culture, CD4+ T cells were isolated. These data are taken from a study of CD4 T cells in relation to SARS-CoV-2 and coronaviruses.

The rearrangement links TRBV6-5 to TRBJ2-7; possibly TRBD1 or TRBD2 for D (6 bases each). The sample taken for sequencing was CD4+ T cells from PBMCs, cultured in vitro. The source is a human donor in good health. The CDR3: CASTRGGRGALEQYF. CDR3 coding DNA: TGTGCCAGCACCCGAGGGGGGCGGGGAGCCCTCGAGCAGTACTTC.